Listed here are 6 T cell receptor beta chains from one sample, sequenced in a study of cytomegalovirus exposure and HLA in healthy donors (dated by TCRdb to 2016 to 2017). Libraries were prepared through the immunoSEQ multiplex PCR assay. A mixture of 60 forward primers for TCR Vbeta segments and 13 reverse primers for TCR Jbeta segments was used in the multiplex PCR. The table comes from immuneACCESS by way of TCRdb, which keeps in-frame sequences with V and J called. Part of the clones is missing from these tables; in studies checked, under half for an unresolved V gene and the rest for unknown reasons. The sample table records about 200,000 clones; around 88% of these occur just once. The biggest ten clones account for 0.25% to 0.4% of the sample. Material for sequencing was PBMCs. The receptors were sampled from a woman between 25 and 40 years old in good health and CMV-seronegative.

The chain employs TRBV6-5 and TRBJ1-1; no reliable D call. The V gene's germline CDR1 is MNHEY and CDR2 SVGAGI. Deletions cut 5 bases from V and 11 bases from J, with 12 bases between. This CDR3 spans 11 amino acids. CDR3 coding DNA: TGTGCCAGCAGTGAAGTGGGAGACGCTTTCTTT. Amino acids: CASSEVGDAFF.

The CDR3 region is CASKNRGNRAETQYF. CDR3 coding DNA: TGTGCCAGCAAAAACCGGGGGAATCGAGCAGAGACCCAGTACTTC. The genes are TRBV11-2 and TRBJ2-5; D is perhaps TRBD2 (6 bases). The germline CDR1 and CDR2 sequences are SGHAT and FQNNGV. This CDR3 comprises 15 residues. Trimming took 7 bases from V and 4 from J, leaving 19 bases between them. Full variable domain (missing parts from reference TRBV11-2 and TRBJ2-5): EAGVAQSPRYKIIEKRQSVAFWCNPISGHATLYWYQQILGQGPKLLIQFQNNGVVDDSQLPKDRFSAERLKGVDSTLKIQPAKLEDSAVYLCASKNRGNRAETQYFGPGTRLLVL.

This clone was detected once. V usage is TRBV4-1 and J usage is TRBJ2-1, with 11 bases identical to TRBD2. The CDR3 has 15 residues. The J segment lost 5 bases and the V segment lost 6 bases, leaving 6 bases of the junction unmatched. Germline lookup yields CDR1 MGHRA and CDR2 YSYEKL. CDR3 in DNA: TGCGCCAGCAGACCCGGGACTAGCGGTAACAATGAGCAGTTCTTC. Translated, it gives CASRPGTSGNNEQFF.

This sequence joins TRBV7-3 and TRBJ1-2, with TRBD1 identical over 7 bases. This CDR3 has 18 amino acids. The trim removed 5 bases at V and 1 base at J, leaving 16 bases unmatched. Germline CDR1 is SGHTA and CDR2 is FQGTGA. The CDR3 is CASSAQPTGDLYNYGYTF. Written as DNA, the CDR3 is TGTGCCAGCAGCGCTCAACCTACAGGGGACCTATATAACTATGGCTACACCTTC.

The chain uses TRBV10-3 and TRBJ2-2; D is possibly TRBD1 (6 bases). Germline assignment: CDR1 ENHRY and CDR2 SYGVKD. Trimming took 2 bases from V and 6 from J, leaving 13 bases between them. The CDR3 runs to 15 residues. CDR3 protein: CAISEHRETPGELFF. CDR3 bases: TGTGCCATCAGTGAGCACAGGGAAACACCCGGGGAGCTGTTTTTT.

This chain links TRBV7-3 with TRBJ2-2; 8 nucleotides agree with TRBD1. Germline V gives CDR1 SGHTA, CDR2 FQGTGA. The CDR3 loop spans 16 amino acids. Trimming removed 3 bases from V and 4 bases from J; junction bases left unmatched: 7. The CDR3 DNA reads TGTGCCAGCAGCTTTCGACAGGGGCAGGTCACCGGGGAGCTGTTTTTT. Its translation: CASSFRQGQVTGELFF.